Given below is one T cell receptor (beta chain) in context. The antigen remains unidentified. Produced via immunoSEQ multiplex PCR; TCRdb's table is partial and in-frame only. Of about 350,000 clones in the sample, about 90% were seen once. The entry originates in a study of Ad26.COV2.S vaccination and SARS-CoV-2 variants. Findings of the study overall: Quantification of TCR breadth and depth may have yielded underestimates of total T cell responses. Post-vaccination breadth of spike-specific CD8+ and CD4+ T cell responses was reportedly substantial. Placebo recipients trailed vaccine recipients in spike-specific TCR breadth.

The V gene's germline CDR1 is MNHEY and CDR2 SVGAGI. The CDR3 has 16 amino acids. V lost 0 bases to trimming and J lost 4 bases, with 10 bases between them. This rearrangement joins TRBV6-5 to TRBJ1-6, with no clear D. This TCR derives from a human donor who had recovered from COVID-19. Sample: peripheral blood, taken after recovery from COVID-19. The CDR3 sequence is CASSYSTNLYNSPLHF. As DNA, the CDR3 is TGTGCCAGCAGTTACTCTACCAACCTTTATAATTCACCCCTCCACTTT.